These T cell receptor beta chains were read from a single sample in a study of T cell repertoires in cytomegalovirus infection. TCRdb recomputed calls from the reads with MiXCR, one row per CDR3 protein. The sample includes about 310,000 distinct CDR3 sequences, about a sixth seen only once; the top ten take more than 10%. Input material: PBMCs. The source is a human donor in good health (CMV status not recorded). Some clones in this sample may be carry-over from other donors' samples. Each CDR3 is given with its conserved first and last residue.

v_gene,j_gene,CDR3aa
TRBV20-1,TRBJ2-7,CSARDAARRGRGYEQYF
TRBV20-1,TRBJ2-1,CSARPSGGPAWEQFF
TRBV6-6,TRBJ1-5,CASSYPPGQGHQPQHF
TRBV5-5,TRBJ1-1,CASSWGTGDEAFF
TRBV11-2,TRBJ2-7,CASSYRGPTYEQYF
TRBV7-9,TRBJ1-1,CASSSLTGTNTEAFF
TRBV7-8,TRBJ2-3,CASSLNRRTDTQYF
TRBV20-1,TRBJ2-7,CSARDREVGRNEQYF
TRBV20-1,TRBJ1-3,CSAREGSTSGNTIYF
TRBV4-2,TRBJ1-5,CASSQNRGNQPQHF
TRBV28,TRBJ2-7,CASIPPTGQGAVEQYF
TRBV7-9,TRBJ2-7,CASSPRASQAYEQYF
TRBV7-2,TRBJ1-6,CASSPQGTTRSPLHF
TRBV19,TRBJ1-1,CASIQGRTEAFF
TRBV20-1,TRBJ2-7,CSASRTGGNSYEQYF
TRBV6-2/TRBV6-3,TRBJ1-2,CASSYSMDGYTF
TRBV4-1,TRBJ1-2,CASSQDYQGPNYGYTF
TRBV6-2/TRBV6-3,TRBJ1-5,CASSRRAGNQPQHF
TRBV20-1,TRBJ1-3,CSASPGLGSGNTIYF
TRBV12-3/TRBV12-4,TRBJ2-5,CASSLPQGGQETQYF
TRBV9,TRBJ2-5,CASSEGSDPETQYF
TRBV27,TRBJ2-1,CASSNIYNEQFF
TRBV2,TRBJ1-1,CASRRTESEAFF
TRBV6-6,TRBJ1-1,CASSYNPVPNTEAFF
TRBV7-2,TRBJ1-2,CASSFRRVNYGYTF
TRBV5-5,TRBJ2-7,CASSLRGGSYEQYF
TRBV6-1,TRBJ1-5,CASMIDGNQPQHF
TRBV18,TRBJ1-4,CASSPFELRGNEKLFF
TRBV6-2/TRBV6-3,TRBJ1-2,CASSYSTGSGYTF
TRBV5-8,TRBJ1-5,CASSLTRYQPQHF
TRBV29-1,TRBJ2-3,CSVASGGAGDTQYF
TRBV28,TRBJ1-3,CASSFSGAGNTIYF
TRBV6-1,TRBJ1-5,CASSVRPHSNQPQHF
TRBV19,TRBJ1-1,CATEDRSNTEAFF
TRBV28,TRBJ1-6,CASSSLLIDSTGVYNSPLHF
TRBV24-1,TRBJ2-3,CAIGAASTDTQYF